A single sample is the source of the 7 T cell receptor beta chains below, sequenced in a study of control samples from healthy donors and cancer patients. Measured with immunoSEQ multiplex PCR; TCRdb has only the in-frame clones, and not every one. The data contain about 140,000 clones, over 85% of them seen just once; the ten biggest clones take up approximately 10%. The sample consisted of blood. These receptors all stem from a man aged 30-40 years in good health.

V and J are TRBV7-3 and TRBJ2-3, with D uncertain. The CDR3 consists of 13 residues. Deletions cut 5 bases from V and 1 base from J, with 7 bases between. The germline gives CDR1 SGHTA, CDR2 FQGTGA. The CDR3 nucleotides are TGTGCCAGCAGCCTCCAAGGCACAGATACGCAGTATTTT. Its protein product is CASSLQGTDTQYF.

The chain is built from TRBV4-2 and TRBJ1-2; D may be TRBD1 (6 bases). Trimming cost V 1 base and J 4 bases, with 25 bases left between them. This CDR3 comprises 19 residues. Germline CDR1 reads LGHNA; CDR2 reads YNFKEQ. The CDR3 DNA is TGTGCCAGCAGCCAAGCCAATTCGGGGCCCCGAGAACAGGGCTATGGCTACACCTTC. Encoded protein: CASSQANSGPREQGYGYTF.

V usage is TRBV11-3 and J usage is TRBJ2-7; TRBD2 is a possible D gene (9 bases). Germline V gene lookup returns CDR1 SGHNT and CDR2 YENEEA. The CDR3 spans 16 residues. Trimming removed 3 bases at V and 2 bases at J, with 17 bases between. CDR3: CASSFQGASGAYEQYF. CDR3 nucleotides: TGTGCCAGCAGCTTCCAGGGGGCTAGCGGGGCCTACGAGCAGTACTTC.

V gene TRBV30 combines with J gene TRBJ2-7; 8 bases map to TRBD1. This CDR3 region has 13 residues. The germline CDR1 and CDR2 sequences are GTSNPN and SVGIG (reference sequence). V gave up 7 bases and J gave up 5 bases; unmatched junction bases: 10. The CDR3 nucleotides are TGTGCCTCGACAGGGGATTGGAGTGACGAGCAGTACTTC. This encodes CASTGDWSDEQYF.

The gene calls are TRBV7-9 and TRBJ1-2; TRBD1 agrees at 10 bases. This CDR3 region has 16 residues. After removal of 2 bases from V and 5 bases from J, the junction contained 8 bases not matched to a gene. Germline V lookup: CDR1 SEHNR, CDR2 FQNEAQ (reference sequence). CDR3 residues: CASSLYQWTGGYGYTF. The CDR3, as DNA: TGTGCCAGCAGCTTATATCAATGGACAGGGGGATATGGCTACACCTTC.

This chain links TRBV29-1 with TRBJ2-5, with D perhaps TRBD2 (5 bases). Deletions cut 4 bases from V and 3 bases from J, with 15 bases between. The CDR3 consists of 14 residues. Per germline, CDR1 SQVTM and CDR2 ANQGSEA. The CDR3 DNA follows: TGCAGCGTTGGGAAAGCCGGGAAAAAAGAGACCCAGTACTTC. Translating gives CSVGKAGKKETQYF.

This sequence joins TRBV24-1 and TRBJ1-2, with D maybe TRBD1 (6 bases). Germline V CDR1 and CDR2: KGHDR, SFDVKD. The CDR3 covers 15 residues. The germline V and J ends were trimmed by 4 bases and 4 bases, with 15 bases remaining between them. The CDR3 bases are TGTGCCACCAGTGACCGAACAGGGCTCGGCTATGGCTACACCTTC. This gives the protein CATSDRTGLGYGYTF.